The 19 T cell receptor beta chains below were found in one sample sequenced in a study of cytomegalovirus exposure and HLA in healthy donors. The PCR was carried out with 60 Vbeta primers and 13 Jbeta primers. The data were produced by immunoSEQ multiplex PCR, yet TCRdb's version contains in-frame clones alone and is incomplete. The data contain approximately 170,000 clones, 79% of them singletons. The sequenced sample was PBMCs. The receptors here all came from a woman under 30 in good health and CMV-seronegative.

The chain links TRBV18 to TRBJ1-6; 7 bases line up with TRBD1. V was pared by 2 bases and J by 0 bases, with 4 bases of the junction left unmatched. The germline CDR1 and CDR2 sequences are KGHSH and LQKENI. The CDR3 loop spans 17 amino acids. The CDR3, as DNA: TGTGCCAGCTCACCAGGGACAGACAGCTCCTATAATTCACCCCTCCACTTT. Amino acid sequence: CASSPGTDSSYNSPLHF.

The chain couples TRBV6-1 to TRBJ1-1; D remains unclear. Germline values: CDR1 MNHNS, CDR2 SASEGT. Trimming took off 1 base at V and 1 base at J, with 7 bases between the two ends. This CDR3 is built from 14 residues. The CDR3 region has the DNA TGTGCCAGCAGTGAAGGTACAGCGAACACTGAAGCTTTCTTT. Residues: CASSEGTANTEAFF.

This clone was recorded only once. The CDR3 loop is CASSWKLVRTPNTEAFF. The CDR3 DNA reads TGCGCCAGCAGCTGGAAGCTGGTCCGGACACCGAACACTGAAGCTTTCTTT. The V call is TRBV5-1, the J call TRBJ1-1; maybe TRBD1 (5 bases). Trimming took 3 bases from V and 1 from J, leaving 19 bases between them. The CDR3 spans 17 residues. Looked up from germline, CDR1 is SGHRS and CDR2 is YFSETQ. Variable domain in full (rest from reference TRBV5-1 and TRBJ1-1): KAGVTQTPRYLIKTRGQQVTLSCSPISGHRSVSWYQQTPGQGLQFLFEYFSETQRNKGNFPGRFSGRQFSNSRSEMNVSTLELGDSALYLCASSWKLVRTPNTEAFFGQGTRLTVV.

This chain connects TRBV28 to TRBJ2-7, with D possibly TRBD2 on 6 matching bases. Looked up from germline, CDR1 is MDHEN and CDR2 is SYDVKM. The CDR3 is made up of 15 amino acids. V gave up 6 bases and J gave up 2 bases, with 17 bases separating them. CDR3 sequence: CASSSPRGGAYEQYF. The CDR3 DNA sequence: TGTGCCAGCAGCTCCCCAAGGGGAGGCGCCTACGAGCAGTACTTC. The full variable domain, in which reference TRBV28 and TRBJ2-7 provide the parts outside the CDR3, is DVKVTQSSRYLVKRTGEKVFLECVQDMDHENMFWYRQDPGLGLRLIYFSYDVKMKEKGDIPEGYSVSREKKERFSLILESASTNQTSMYLCASSSPRGGAYEQYFGPGTRLTVT.

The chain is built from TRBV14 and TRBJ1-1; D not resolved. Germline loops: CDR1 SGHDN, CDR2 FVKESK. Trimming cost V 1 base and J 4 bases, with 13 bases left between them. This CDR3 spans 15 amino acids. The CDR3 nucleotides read TGTGCCAGCAGCCAAGTCGGAGGGCGGAGCACTGAAGCTTTCTTT. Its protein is CASSQVGGRSTEAFF.

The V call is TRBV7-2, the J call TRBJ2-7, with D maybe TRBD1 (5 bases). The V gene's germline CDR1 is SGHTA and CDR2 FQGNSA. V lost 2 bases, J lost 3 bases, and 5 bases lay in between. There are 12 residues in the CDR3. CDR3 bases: TGTGCCAGCAGCTTACAGGGCTACGAGCAGTACTTC. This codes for CASSLQGYEQYF.

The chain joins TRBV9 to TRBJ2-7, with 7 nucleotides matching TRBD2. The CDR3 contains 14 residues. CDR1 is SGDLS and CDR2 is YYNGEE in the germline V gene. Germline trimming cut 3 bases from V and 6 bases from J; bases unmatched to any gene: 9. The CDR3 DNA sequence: TGTGCCAGCAGCGGGGGCGGGAGAGGTCTCGAGCAGTACTTC. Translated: CASSGGGRGLEQYF.

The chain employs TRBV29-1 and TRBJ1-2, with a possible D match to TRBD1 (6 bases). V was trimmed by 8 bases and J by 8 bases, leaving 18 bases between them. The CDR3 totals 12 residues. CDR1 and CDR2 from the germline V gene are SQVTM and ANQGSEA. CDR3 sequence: CSIIRGGRGYTF. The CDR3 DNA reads TGCAGCATAATACGGGGGGGGCGAGGCTACACCTTC.

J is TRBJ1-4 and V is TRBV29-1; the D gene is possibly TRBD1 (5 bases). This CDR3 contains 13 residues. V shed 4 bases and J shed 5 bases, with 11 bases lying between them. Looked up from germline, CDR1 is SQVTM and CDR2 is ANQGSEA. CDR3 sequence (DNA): TGCAGCGTTGGGGGCCCTGAAAATGAAAAACTGTTTTTT. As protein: CSVGGPENEKLFF. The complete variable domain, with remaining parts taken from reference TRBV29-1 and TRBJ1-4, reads SAVISQKPSRDICQRGTSLTIQCQVDSQVTMMFWYRQQPGQSLTLIATANQGSEATYESGFVIDKFPISRPNLTFSTLTVSNMSPEDSSIYLCSVGGPENEKLFFGSGTQLSVL.

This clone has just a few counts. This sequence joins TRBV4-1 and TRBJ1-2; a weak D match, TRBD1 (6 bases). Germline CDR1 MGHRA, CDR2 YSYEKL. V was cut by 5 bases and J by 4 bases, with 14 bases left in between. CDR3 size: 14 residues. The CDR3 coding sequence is TGCGCCAGCAGCGACCGACAGGCTGGCTATGGCTACACCTTC. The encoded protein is CASSDRQAGYGYTF.

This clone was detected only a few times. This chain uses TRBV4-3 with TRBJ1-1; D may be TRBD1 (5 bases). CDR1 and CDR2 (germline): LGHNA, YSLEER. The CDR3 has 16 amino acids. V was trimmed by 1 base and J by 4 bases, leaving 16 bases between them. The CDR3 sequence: CASSQVGAGVGTEAFF. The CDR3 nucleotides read TGCGCCAGCAGCCAAGTAGGGGCGGGGGTCGGCACTGAAGCTTTCTTT.

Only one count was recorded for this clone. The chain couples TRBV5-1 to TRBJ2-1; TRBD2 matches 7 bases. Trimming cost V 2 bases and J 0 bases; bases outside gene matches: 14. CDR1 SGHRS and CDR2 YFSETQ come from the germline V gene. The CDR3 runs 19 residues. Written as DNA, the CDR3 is TGCGCCAGCAGCTTCGGGTTAGCTAGCGGACTCTTCTCCTACAATGAGCAGTTCTTC. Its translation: CASSFGLASGLFSYNEQFF.

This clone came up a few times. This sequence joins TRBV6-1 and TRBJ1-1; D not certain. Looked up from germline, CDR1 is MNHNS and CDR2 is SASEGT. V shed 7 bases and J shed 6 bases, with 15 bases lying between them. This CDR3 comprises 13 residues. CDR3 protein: CASIGTGSPEAFF. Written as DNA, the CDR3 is TGTGCCAGCATTGGAACGGGGTCGCCTGAAGCTTTCTTT.

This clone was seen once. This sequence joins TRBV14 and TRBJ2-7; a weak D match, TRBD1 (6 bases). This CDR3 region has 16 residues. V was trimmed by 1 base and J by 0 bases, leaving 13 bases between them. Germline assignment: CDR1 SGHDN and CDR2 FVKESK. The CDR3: CASSQGGRKSSYEQYF. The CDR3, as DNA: TGTGCCAGCAGCCAAGGGGGGCGTAAGAGCTCCTACGAGCAGTACTTC.

The CDR3 loop is CASSSVITENTEAFF. CDR3 DNA: TGTGCCAGCAGCTCGGTAATTACTGAGAACACTGAAGCTTTCTTT. The chain recombines TRBV7-8 with TRBJ1-1; unclear D gene. Trimming took 4 bases from V and 1 from J, leaving 13 bases between them. In germline, CDR1 is SGHVS, CDR2 FQNEAQ. The CDR3 loop spans 15 amino acids. Full variable domain (outside the CDR3, taken from reference TRBV7-8 and TRBJ1-1): GAGVSQSPRYKVAKRGQDVALRCDPISGHVSLFWYQQALGQGPEFLTYFQNEAQLDKSGLPSDRFFAERPEGSVSTLKIQRTQQEDSAVYLCASSSVITENTEAFFGQGTRLTVV.

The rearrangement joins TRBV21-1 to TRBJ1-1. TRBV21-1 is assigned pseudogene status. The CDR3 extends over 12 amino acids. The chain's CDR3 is CASRRVRTEAFF. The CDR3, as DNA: TGTGCCAGTCGCCGCGTCCGCACTGAAGCTTTCTTT.

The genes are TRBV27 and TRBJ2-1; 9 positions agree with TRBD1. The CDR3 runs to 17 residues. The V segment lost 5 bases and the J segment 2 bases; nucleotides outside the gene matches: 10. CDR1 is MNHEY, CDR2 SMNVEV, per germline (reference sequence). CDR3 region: CASSQRAGTGPYNEQFF. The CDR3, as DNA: TGTGCCAGCAGTCAGAGAGCCGGGACAGGGCCCTACAATGAGCAGTTCTTC.

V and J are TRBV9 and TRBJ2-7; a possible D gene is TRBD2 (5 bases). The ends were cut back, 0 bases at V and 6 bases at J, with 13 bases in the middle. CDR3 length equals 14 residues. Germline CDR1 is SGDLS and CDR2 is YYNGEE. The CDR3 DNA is TGTGCCAGCAGCGTAGGAACTAGATTAGGCGAGCAGTACTTC. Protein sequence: CASSVGTRLGEQYF.

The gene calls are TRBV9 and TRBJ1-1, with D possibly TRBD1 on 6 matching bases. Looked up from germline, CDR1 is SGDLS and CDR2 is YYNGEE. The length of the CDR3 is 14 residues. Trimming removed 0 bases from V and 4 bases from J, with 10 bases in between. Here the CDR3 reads CASSVVKGVTEAFF. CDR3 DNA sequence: TGTGCCAGCAGCGTAGTAAAGGGGGTCACTGAAGCTTTCTTT.